This is a list of T cell receptor beta chains from one sample in a study of T-cell reconstitution after alpha-beta-depleted transplantation in children. TCRdb analysed the PCR reads with MiXCR anew, one entry per CDR3 protein. In the table there are about 420,000 distinct CDR3 sequences, about 11% of which are singletons. The sample consisted of PBMCs from the stem cell graft donor, taken from the stem cell graft. The receptors stem from a human donor who donated a stem cell graft to a child with acute myeloid leukemia. CDR3s include the opening cysteine and the closing phenylalanine or tryptophan. The order of the fields is J gene, V gene, D gene, clone size, CDR3 DNA, CDR3 protein. A D gene is named only where the DNA matches it firmly. Only some rows state a clone size, as once, few, many or a class for expanded clones.

J gene: TRBJ2-6
V gene: TRBV11-2
D gene: .
clone size: few
CDR3 DNA: TGTGCCAGCAGCTTAGACGGCGGGGCTATGCGTGGGGCCAACGTCCTGACTTTC
CDR3 protein: CASSLDGGAMRGANVLTF

J gene: TRBJ2-2
V gene: TRBV27
D gene: .
clone size: few
CDR3 DNA: TGTGCCAGCAGTTTAGTCCCGTACGGGGAGCTGTTTTTT
CDR3 protein: CASSLVPYGELFF

J gene: TRBJ1-5
V gene: TRBV20-1
D gene: TRBD1
clone size: .
CDR3 DNA: TGCAGTGCTGGGACAGGTGGGACTCAGCCCCAGCATTTT
CDR3 protein: CSAGTGGTQPQHF

J gene: TRBJ1-1
V gene: TRBV4-1
D gene: .
clone size: .
CDR3 DNA: TGCGCCAGCAGCCATATTGGGGGGCGGGACACTGAAGCTTTCTTT
CDR3 protein: CASSHIGGRDTEAFF

J gene: TRBJ2-7
V gene: TRBV7-2
D gene: TRBD2
clone size: few
CDR3 DNA: TGTGCCAGCAGCTTACGCCCAGCGGGAGTTAGCGAGCAGTACTTC
CDR3 protein: CASSLRPAGVSEQYF

J gene: TRBJ1-4
V gene: TRBV29-1
D gene: .
clone size: many
CDR3 DNA: TGCAGCGCCGGTAGCCACTTAGGAGGAAAACTGTTTTTT
CDR3 protein: CSAGSHLGGKLFF

J gene: TRBJ2-2
V gene: TRBV7-8
D gene: .
clone size: .
CDR3 DNA: TGTGCCAGCAGCTTAGCTCGGATTCGCACCGGGGAGCTGTTTTTT
CDR3 protein: CASSLARIRTGELFF

J gene: TRBJ1-1
V gene: TRBV20-1
D gene: .
clone size: many
CDR3 DNA: TGCAGTGCTAGAAACAGGGTGGGCACTGAAGCTTTCTTT
CDR3 protein: CSARNRVGTEAFF

J gene: TRBJ1-4
V gene: TRBV29-1
D gene: .
clone size: .
CDR3 DNA: TGCAGCGTGACATGGGCGTCTGAAAAACTGTTTTTT
CDR3 protein: CSVTWASEKLFF

J gene: TRBJ2-5
V gene: TRBV10-3
D gene: TRBD2
clone size: once
CDR3 DNA: TGTGCCATCAGCGGGACTAGCGAAGAGACCCAGTACTTC
CDR3 protein: CAISGTSEETQYF

J gene: TRBJ1-1
V gene: TRBV15
D gene: .
clone size: .
CDR3 DNA: TGTGCCACCAGCAGAGATCCGGGTACTGAAGCTTTCTTT
CDR3 protein: CATSRDPGTEAFF

J gene: TRBJ1-3
V gene: TRBV4-1
D gene: TRBD1
clone size: .
CDR3 DNA: TGCGCCAGCAGCCAGACAGGGCGCTCTGGAAACACCATATATTTT
CDR3 protein: CASSQTGRSGNTIYF

J gene: TRBJ2-7
V gene: TRBV2
D gene: .
clone size: few
CDR3 DNA: TGTGCCAGCACGACCGGGTCCTCATCCTACGAGCAGTACTTC
CDR3 protein: CASTTGSSSYEQYF

J gene: TRBJ2-7
V gene: TRBV6-1
D gene: TRBD1
clone size: few
CDR3 DNA: TGTGCCAGCAGCGTGGACAGGGACGAGCAGTACTTC
CDR3 protein: CASSVDRDEQYF

J gene: TRBJ1-2
V gene: TRBV20-1
D gene: TRBD1
clone size: few
CDR3 DNA: TGCAGTGCTAATCTGGAACAGGACAGGGGAATCTATGGCTACACCTTC
CDR3 protein: CSANLEQDRGIYGYTF

J gene: TRBJ2-1
V gene: TRBV10-3
D gene: TRBD1
clone size: many
CDR3 DNA: TGTGCCATCAGGACACAGGGGAATGAGCAGTTCTTC
CDR3 protein: CAIRTQGNEQFF

J gene: TRBJ2-4
V gene: TRBV29-1
D gene: .
clone size: few
CDR3 DNA: TGCAGCGTTGTGGACGCCGGAGGGGGGATTCAGTACTTC
CDR3 protein: CSVVDAGGGIQYF

J gene: TRBJ1-5
V gene: TRBV5-5
D gene: TRBD1
clone size: .
CDR3 DNA: TGTGCCAGCAGCGTGGGGACAGGGAACCATCAGCCCCAGCATTTT
CDR3 protein: CASSVGTGNHQPQHF

J gene: TRBJ2-1
V gene: TRBV10-2
D gene: TRBD2
clone size: .
CDR3 DNA: TGCGCCAGCACTGAATGGGGACTAGCGGGGGGATACAATGAGCAGTTCTTC
CDR3 protein: CASTEWGLAGGYNEQFF

J gene: TRBJ2-6
V gene: TRBV25-1
D gene: TRBD1
clone size: few
CDR3 DNA: TGTGCCAGCAGTGCTCCGGGACAGGCAGCCGGTGGGGCCAACGTCCTGACTTTC
CDR3 protein: CASSAPGQAAGGANVLTF

J gene: TRBJ2-2
V gene: TRBV20-1
D gene: TRBD2
clone size: many
CDR3 DNA: TGCAGTGCTAGAGATATGAGCGGGGCCGGGGAGCTGTTTTTT
CDR3 protein: CSARDMSGAGELFF

J gene: TRBJ2-2
V gene: TRBV20-1
D gene: .
clone size: .
CDR3 DNA: TGCAGTGCTAGGGGGGAATGGACCGGGGAGCTGTTTTTT
CDR3 protein: CSARGEWTGELFF

J gene: TRBJ2-6
V gene: TRBV9
D gene: .
clone size: few
CDR3 DNA: TGTGCCAGCAGCGCAAGACAGCCAGCCAACGTCCTGACTTTC
CDR3 protein: CASSARQPANVLTF

J gene: TRBJ2-5
V gene: TRBV25-1
D gene: TRBD1
clone size: few
CDR3 DNA: TGTGCCAGCAGTGATTCGACAGGGGTCCAAGAGACCCAGTACTTC
CDR3 protein: CASSDSTGVQETQYF

J gene: TRBJ2-3
V gene: TRBV20-1
D gene: TRBD2
clone size: .
CDR3 DNA: TGCAGTGCGGCGGGACTAGCGCTAACAGATACGCAGTATTTT
CDR3 protein: CSAAGLALTDTQYF

J gene: TRBJ2-1
V gene: TRBV29-1
D gene: .
clone size: few
CDR3 DNA: TGCAGCGACAGAATCTACAATGAGCAGTTCTTC
CDR3 protein: CSDRIYNEQFF

J gene: TRBJ2-7
V gene: TRBV5-1
D gene: .
clone size: .
CDR3 DNA: TGCGCCAGCAGCTTATGGAGTGGATCAGGGGGGGCCTACGAGCAGTACTTC
CDR3 protein: CASSLWSGSGGAYEQYF

J gene: TRBJ1-6
V gene: TRBV25-1
D gene: TRBD1
clone size: .
CDR3 DNA: TGTGCCAGCAGTGAATCAGGGGGGAATTCACCCCTCCACTTT
CDR3 protein: CASSESGGNSPLHF

J gene: TRBJ2-7
V gene: TRBV25-1
D gene: .
clone size: .
CDR3 DNA: TGTGCCAGCAGCGAATGGGGGGATTGGGGTTACGAGCAGTACTTC
CDR3 protein: CASSEWGDWGYEQYF

J gene: TRBJ2-7
V gene: TRBV16
D gene: .
clone size: .
CDR3 DNA: TGTGCCAGCACCCCTAGGGGACATACCTCCTACGAGCAGTACTTC
CDR3 protein: CASTPRGHTSYEQYF

J gene: TRBJ2-6
V gene: TRBV7-2
D gene: .
clone size: .
CDR3 DNA: TGTGCCACCCAAGCAGGGCTATCTGGGGCCAACGGCCTGACTTTC
CDR3 protein: CATQAGLSGANGLTF

J gene: TRBJ2-1
V gene: TRBV7-9
D gene: .
clone size: .
CDR3 DNA: TGTGCCAGCTTCGACCAACGCCCCAATAATGAGCAGTTCTTC
CDR3 protein: CASFDQRPNNEQFF

J gene: TRBJ1-5
V gene: TRBV7-2
D gene: .
clone size: .
CDR3 DNA: TGTGCCAGCAGCTTAGGTTCACGGGCTCCAGGTGAGCCCCAGCATTTT
CDR3 protein: CASSLGSRAPGEPQHF

J gene: TRBJ2-3
V gene: TRBV12-3/TRBV12-4
D gene: .
clone size: .
CDR3 DNA: TGTGCCAGCAATTCGTACGGGACCTTCACAGATACGCAGTATTTT
CDR3 protein: CASNSYGTFTDTQYF

J gene: TRBJ2-1
V gene: TRBV5-1
D gene: TRBD2
clone size: .
CDR3 DNA: TGCGCCAGCAGCTTGGTCGGCGGGGGGGCACCGATGGAGCAGTTCTTC
CDR3 protein: CASSLVGGGAPMEQFF

J gene: TRBJ2-3
V gene: TRBV7-6
D gene: TRBD2
clone size: many
CDR3 DNA: TGTGCCAGCAGCCTGGGACTAGCGGGCCCAGATACGCAGTATTTT
CDR3 protein: CASSLGLAGPDTQYF

J gene: TRBJ1-2
V gene: TRBV19
D gene: .
clone size: medium-sized
CDR3 DNA: TGTGCCAGTAGCCTCGGTATCGGAGACGGCTACACCTTC
CDR3 protein: CASSLGIGDGYTF

J gene: TRBJ1-1
V gene: TRBV6-5
D gene: .
clone size: many
CDR3 DNA: TGTGCCAGCAGTTACTCAACGTCGAGAGATGAAGCTTTCTTT
CDR3 protein: CASSYSTSRDEAFF

J gene: TRBJ2-2
V gene: TRBV6-2/TRBV6-3
D gene: .
clone size: .
CDR3 DNA: TGTGCCAGCAAAGTGGCGGACACGAACACCGGGGAGCTGTTTTTT
CDR3 protein: CASKVADTNTGELFF

J gene: TRBJ2-5
V gene: TRBV27
D gene: TRBD2
clone size: few
CDR3 DNA: TGTGCCAGCAGTCAGGGAGGGGTCCAAGAGACCCAGTACTTC
CDR3 protein: CASSQGGVQETQYF

J gene: TRBJ2-5
V gene: TRBV3-1
D gene: .
clone size: many
CDR3 DNA: TGTGCCAGCAGCCAAGCCCGGGCAATGCAAGAGACCCAGTACTTC
CDR3 protein: CASSQARAMQETQYF

J gene: TRBJ1-1
V gene: TRBV20-1
D gene: .
clone size: .
CDR3 DNA: TGCAGCGTTACTGGGACGGTGTTGAACACTGAAGCTTTCTTT
CDR3 protein: CSVTGTVLNTEAFF

J gene: TRBJ2-3
V gene: TRBV10-3
D gene: TRBD2
clone size: many
CDR3 DNA: TGTGCCATCAGAAGACTAGCGGACACAGATACGCAGTATTTT
CDR3 protein: CAIRRLADTDTQYF

J gene: TRBJ2-1
V gene: TRBV20-1
D gene: TRBD2
clone size: many
CDR3 DNA: TGCAGTGCTAGAGAGCTAGCGGTGAATGAGCAGTTCTTC
CDR3 protein: CSARELAVNEQFF

J gene: TRBJ2-3
V gene: TRBV5-1
D gene: .
clone size: many
CDR3 DNA: TGCGCCAGCAGCTTGCTCCGCGCGGCGGGGGATACGCAGTATTTT
CDR3 protein: CASSLLRAAGDTQYF

J gene: TRBJ2-2
V gene: TRBV3-1
D gene: TRBD2
clone size: few
CDR3 DNA: TGTGCCAGCAGCCAATACAGAGCGGGGGACACCGGGGAGCTGTTTTTT
CDR3 protein: CASSQYRAGDTGELFF

J gene: TRBJ1-1
V gene: TRBV4-1
D gene: .
clone size: few
CDR3 DNA: TGCGCCAGCAGCCCCGGAGGAGGGCGGACTGAAGCTTTCTTT
CDR3 protein: CASSPGGGRTEAFF

J gene: TRBJ2-2
V gene: TRBV12-3/TRBV12-4
D gene: .
clone size: few
CDR3 DNA: TGTGCCAGCAGAGAAGCCGGGGAGCTGTTTTTT
CDR3 protein: CASREAGELFF

J gene: TRBJ2-1
V gene: TRBV5-1
D gene: TRBD1
clone size: .
CDR3 DNA: TGCGCCAGCAGCCGAAACGACCCCGGGACAGGGTGGAATGAGCAGTTCTTC
CDR3 protein: CASSRNDPGTGWNEQFF

J gene: TRBJ2-1
V gene: TRBV12-3/TRBV12-4
D gene: TRBD1
clone size: many
CDR3 DNA: TGTGCCAGCAGCCGGACAGGGACCTACAATGAGCAGTTCTTC
CDR3 protein: CASSRTGTYNEQFF

J gene: TRBJ2-3
V gene: TRBV30
D gene: .
clone size: few
CDR3 DNA: TGTGCCTGTAGGGGGGCAGATACGCAGTATTTT
CDR3 protein: CACRGADTQYF

J gene: TRBJ2-3
V gene: TRBV20-1
D gene: .
clone size: few
CDR3 DNA: TGCAGTGCAAGGATGGGGTTTGCCACAGATACGCAGTATTTT
CDR3 protein: CSARMGFATDTQYF

J gene: TRBJ2-5
V gene: TRBV6-1
D gene: .
clone size: .
CDR3 DNA: TGTGCCAGCAGTAGTACCCCGGGACACGGACAAGAGACCCAGTACTTC
CDR3 protein: CASSSTPGHGQETQYF

J gene: TRBJ1-1
V gene: TRBV10-3
D gene: .
clone size: .
CDR3 DNA: TGTGCCATCAGTGCCGGGATCATGAACACTGAAGCTTTCTTT
CDR3 protein: CAISAGIMNTEAFF

J gene: TRBJ2-5
V gene: TRBV27
D gene: TRBD2
clone size: .
CDR3 DNA: TGTGCCAGCAGGCTAGCGGTAACCCAAGAGACCCAGTACTTC
CDR3 protein: CASRLAVTQETQYF

J gene: TRBJ1-2
V gene: TRBV20-1
D gene: .
clone size: few
CDR3 DNA: TGCAGTGCCGATCCCTATGGCTACACCTTC
CDR3 protein: CSADPYGYTF

J gene: TRBJ2-3
V gene: TRBV20-1
D gene: .
clone size: few
CDR3 DNA: TGCAGTGCTAGAAAGGGCCTAGGAGATACGCAGTATTTT
CDR3 protein: CSARKGLGDTQYF

J gene: TRBJ2-5
V gene: TRBV2
D gene: TRBD1
clone size: few
CDR3 DNA: TGTGCCAGCACAGTGGACAGGGGGCAAGAGACCCAGTACTTC
CDR3 protein: CASTVDRGQETQYF

J gene: TRBJ2-7
V gene: TRBV5-1
D gene: .
clone size: many
CDR3 DNA: TGCGCCAGCAGCTTTGGGCAGGGGGGTTCCTACGAGCAGTACTTC
CDR3 protein: CASSFGQGGSYEQYF